This is a list of T cell receptor beta chains from one sample in a study of CD8 T cells in Susac syndrome. TCRdb recomputed calls from the immunoSEQ multiplex PCR reads with MiXCR, one row per CDR3 protein. The data hold some 100,000 distinct CDR3 sequences, with 90% to 98% observed a single time. Sequencing was done on a sample of CD4+ T cells from PBMCs. All receptors derive from a human donor in good health. Both conserved end residues are part of each CDR3. The order of the fields is CDR3 DNA, CDR3 protein, J gene, V gene, clone size, CDR3 length, D gene. D genes are given only for firm matches. Some rows have no size entry. The others give once, few or many, or a class for an expanded clone.

CDR3 DNA: TGTGCCAGCAGTACACTAGCGGGAGCTGGGGCCAACGTCCTGACTTTC
CDR3 protein: CASSTLAGAGANVLTF
J gene: TRBJ2-6
V gene: TRBV7-8
clone size: .
CDR3 length: 16
D gene: TRBD2

CDR3 DNA: TGTGCCAGCAGCCTAGGAGAATCCGAGCAGTACTTC
CDR3 protein: CASSLGESEQYF
J gene: TRBJ2-7
V gene: TRBV3-1
clone size: .
CDR3 length: 12
D gene: .

CDR3 DNA: TGTGCCAGCAACTCAGGGTTTTCCGAAAACATTCAGTACTTC
CDR3 protein: CASNSGFSENIQYF
J gene: TRBJ2-4
V gene: TRBV9
clone size: .
CDR3 length: 14
D gene: .

CDR3 DNA: TGTGCCAGCATCAGGGACAGATCGAACACTGAAGCTTTCTTT
CDR3 protein: CASIRDRSNTEAFF
J gene: TRBJ1-1
V gene: TRBV12-3/TRBV12-4
clone size: once
CDR3 length: 14
D gene: TRBD1

CDR3 DNA: TGCAGTGCTAGAGCGTCTAGCGGGGGGGCCAGGTACCAAGAGACCCAGTACTTC
CDR3 protein: CSARASSGGARYQETQYF
J gene: TRBJ2-5
V gene: TRBV20-1
clone size: .
CDR3 length: 18
D gene: TRBD2

CDR3 DNA: TGTGCCAGCAGTGAAGCGCGGCTGGGTGGCTACACCTTC
CDR3 protein: CASSEARLGGYTF
J gene: TRBJ1-2
V gene: TRBV2
clone size: .
CDR3 length: 13
D gene: .

CDR3 DNA: TGTGCCTGGAAAGTAGCAGGGACAGGGTTGAATGAGCAGTTCTTC
CDR3 protein: CAWKVAGTGLNEQFF
J gene: TRBJ2-1
V gene: TRBV30
clone size: .
CDR3 length: 15
D gene: TRBD1

CDR3 DNA: TGTGCCAGCAGCAAAGTTGTAGGGCTTGCCTACGAGCAGTACTTC
CDR3 protein: CASSKVVGLAYEQYF
J gene: TRBJ2-7
V gene: TRBV21-1
clone size: .
CDR3 length: 15
D gene: .

CDR3 DNA: TGTGCCAGCAGATCACGACAGGGTGGGTCCTACGAGCAGTACTTC
CDR3 protein: CASRSRQGGSYEQYF
J gene: TRBJ2-7
V gene: TRBV2
clone size: .
CDR3 length: 15
D gene: TRBD1

CDR3 DNA: TGTGCCAGCAGCCAAGGGGACAGGGCCTTAAACACAGATACGCAGTATTTT
CDR3 protein: CASSQGDRALNTDTQYF
J gene: TRBJ2-3
V gene: TRBV11-3
clone size: .
CDR3 length: 17
D gene: TRBD1

CDR3 DNA: TGTGCCAGCAGCCAAATGGAGGGGCGGAATGAGCAGTTCTTC
CDR3 protein: CASSQMEGRNEQFF
J gene: TRBJ2-1
V gene: TRBV3-1
clone size: .
CDR3 length: 14
D gene: .

CDR3 DNA: TGTGCCAGCAGCTTCCCCGGGTCCAACACTGAAGCTTTCTTT
CDR3 protein: CASSFPGSNTEAFF
J gene: TRBJ1-1
V gene: TRBV11-1
clone size: .
CDR3 length: 14
D gene: .

CDR3 DNA: TGCAGCGTTGGGATGACAGGGGGTTTCGAGCAGTACTTC
CDR3 protein: CSVGMTGGFEQYF
J gene: TRBJ2-7
V gene: TRBV29-1
clone size: .
CDR3 length: 13
D gene: TRBD1

CDR3 DNA: TGTGCCAGCAGCAGGGACCTCACAGATACGCAGTATTTT
CDR3 protein: CASSRDLTDTQYF
J gene: TRBJ2-3
V gene: TRBV6-5
clone size: .
CDR3 length: 13
D gene: .

CDR3 DNA: TGTGCCAGCAGCTTCCGGGGGGAACTTGAGCAGTACTTC
CDR3 protein: CASSFRGELEQYF
J gene: TRBJ2-7
V gene: TRBV7-9
clone size: .
CDR3 length: 13
D gene: TRBD2

CDR3 DNA: TGTGCCTGGAGCGAGGACAAAGGCTATGGCTACACCTTC
CDR3 protein: CAWSEDKGYGYTF
J gene: TRBJ1-2
V gene: TRBV30
clone size: .
CDR3 length: 13
D gene: .

CDR3 DNA: TGTGCCAGCAGTACCACGGGGCCCTATAGCAATCAGCCCCAGCATTTT
CDR3 protein: CASSTTGPYSNQPQHF
J gene: TRBJ1-5
V gene: TRBV27
clone size: .
CDR3 length: 16
D gene: .

CDR3 DNA: TGTGCCAGCAGTTACCGGGACACCAACACTGAAGCTTTCTTT
CDR3 protein: CASSYRDTNTEAFF
J gene: TRBJ1-1
V gene: TRBV6-5
clone size: .
CDR3 length: 14
D gene: .

CDR3 DNA: TGTGCCAGCTCACAGGCTTTTAGCAATCAGCCCCAGCATTTT
CDR3 protein: CASSQAFSNQPQHF
J gene: TRBJ1-5
V gene: TRBV9
clone size: .
CDR3 length: 14
D gene: .

CDR3 DNA: TGTGCCAGCAGTGACCCGGGGACTAGAGTCGAGCAGTACTTC
CDR3 protein: CASSDPGTRVEQYF
J gene: TRBJ2-7
V gene: TRBV28
clone size: once
CDR3 length: 14
D gene: TRBD2

CDR3 DNA: TGTGCCAGCTCACCAAGGCAGGGCAATCAGCCCCAGCATTTT
CDR3 protein: CASSPRQGNQPQHF
J gene: TRBJ1-5
V gene: TRBV18
clone size: few
CDR3 length: 14
D gene: .

CDR3 DNA: TGCGCCAGCGGGACAGCGGCCAACACTGAAGCTTTCTTT
CDR3 protein: CASGTAANTEAFF
J gene: TRBJ1-1
V gene: TRBV5-1
clone size: .
CDR3 length: 13
D gene: TRBD1

CDR3 DNA: TGCGCCAGCAGCCTCCAGGGAAAGCCCTACGAGCAGTACTTC
CDR3 protein: CASSLQGKPYEQYF
J gene: TRBJ2-7
V gene: TRBV4-1
clone size: few
CDR3 length: 14
D gene: .

CDR3 DNA: TGCAGTGCTCCACAGACAGGGACCTACGAGCAGTACTTC
CDR3 protein: CSAPQTGTYEQYF
J gene: TRBJ2-7
V gene: TRBV20-1
clone size: .
CDR3 length: 13
D gene: TRBD1

CDR3 DNA: TGTGCCAGCAGTACATACAGGGCCTTAACACCCCGGAATGGGAACACTGAAGCTTTCTTT
CDR3 protein: CASSTYRALTPRNGNTEAFF
J gene: TRBJ1-1
V gene: TRBV27
clone size: .
CDR3 length: 20
D gene: .

CDR3 DNA: TGTGCCAGCAGTTACGATTTAGCGAACACTGAAGCTTTCTTT
CDR3 protein: CASSYDLANTEAFF
J gene: TRBJ1-1
V gene: TRBV6-6
clone size: .
CDR3 length: 14
D gene: .

CDR3 DNA: TGTGCCAGCAACTTCCAAGAGTTTGAAGCTTTCTTT
CDR3 protein: CASNFQEFEAFF
J gene: TRBJ1-1
V gene: TRBV5-6
clone size: .
CDR3 length: 12
D gene: .

CDR3 DNA: TGTGCCAGTACACAGGGGCTGAACACTGAAGCTTTCTTT
CDR3 protein: CASTQGLNTEAFF
J gene: TRBJ1-1
V gene: TRBV19
clone size: .
CDR3 length: 13
D gene: TRBD1

CDR3 DNA: TGTGCCAGCAGGAGGGAGGGCTATGGCTACACCTTC
CDR3 protein: CASRREGYGYTF
J gene: TRBJ1-2
V gene: TRBV6-6
clone size: once
CDR3 length: 12
D gene: .

CDR3 DNA: TGTGCCAGCAGTCCTGACGCAGGTCGGGGCACTGAAGCTTTCTTT
CDR3 protein: CASSPDAGRGTEAFF
J gene: TRBJ1-1
V gene: TRBV2
clone size: .
CDR3 length: 15
D gene: .

CDR3 DNA: TGTGCCAGCAAAACAGTCGGGGAACTCTCCTACGAGCAGTACTTC
CDR3 protein: CASKTVGELSYEQYF
J gene: TRBJ2-7
V gene: TRBV6-2/TRBV6-3
clone size: .
CDR3 length: 15
D gene: .

CDR3 DNA: TGCAGCGTTGAGTCGGCGGGGCTAGCCAAAAACATTCAGTACTTC
CDR3 protein: CSVESAGLAKNIQYF
J gene: TRBJ2-4
V gene: TRBV29-1
clone size: .
CDR3 length: 15
D gene: .

CDR3 DNA: TGTGCCAGCAGCCAGTGGACTCAGAAATCAGATACGCAGTATTTT
CDR3 protein: CASSQWTQKSDTQYF
J gene: TRBJ2-3
V gene: TRBV3-1
clone size: .
CDR3 length: 15
D gene: .

CDR3 DNA: TGTGCCAGCAGCCCACTGAACGTCTATGGCTACACCTTC
CDR3 protein: CASSPLNVYGYTF
J gene: TRBJ1-2
V gene: TRBV7-9
clone size: once
CDR3 length: 13
D gene: .

CDR3 DNA: TGTGCCAGCAGCTCCCTAGCGGGAGTTGGCGCAGATACGCAGTATTTT
CDR3 protein: CASSSLAGVGADTQYF
J gene: TRBJ2-3
V gene: TRBV7-9
clone size: .
CDR3 length: 16
D gene: TRBD2

CDR3 DNA: TGTGCCAGCGGCGGGGTGGATACGCAGTATTTT
CDR3 protein: CASGGVDTQYF
J gene: TRBJ2-3
V gene: TRBV19
clone size: .
CDR3 length: 11
D gene: .

CDR3 DNA: TGTGCCAGCTGGGAGGGGGCCAACGTCCTGACTTTC
CDR3 protein: CASWEGANVLTF
J gene: TRBJ2-6
V gene: TRBV6-1
clone size: .
CDR3 length: 12
D gene: .

CDR3 DNA: TGTGCCAGCAGCTGGTCGCACCAAGAGACCCAGTACTTC
CDR3 protein: CASSWSHQETQYF
J gene: TRBJ2-5
V gene: TRBV11-1
clone size: .
CDR3 length: 13
D gene: .

CDR3 DNA: TGTGCCAGCAGCCCCTGGGAAGGGGAAGGCTACAATGAGCAGTTCTTC
CDR3 protein: CASSPWEGEGYNEQFF
J gene: TRBJ2-1
V gene: TRBV9
clone size: .
CDR3 length: 16
D gene: .

CDR3 DNA: TGTGCCAGCAGCTTGGGCCGGGGAGGAGGAGGCACCGGGGAGCTGTTTTTT
CDR3 protein: CASSLGRGGGGTGELFF
J gene: TRBJ2-2
V gene: TRBV5-4
clone size: .
CDR3 length: 17
D gene: .

CDR3 DNA: TGCAGTGCTGGCCAGAATGACGAGCAGTACTTC
CDR3 protein: CSAGQNDEQYF
J gene: TRBJ2-7
V gene: TRBV20-1
clone size: .
CDR3 length: 11
D gene: .

CDR3 DNA: TGTGCCAGCAGCCGGACAGAGGCCAACGTCCTGACTTTC
CDR3 protein: CASSRTEANVLTF
J gene: TRBJ2-6
V gene: TRBV14
clone size: .
CDR3 length: 13
D gene: .

CDR3 DNA: TGTGCCACCAGTTCCGGGGCTAACACCGGGGAGCTGTTTTTT
CDR3 protein: CATSSGANTGELFF
J gene: TRBJ2-2
V gene: TRBV24-1
clone size: .
CDR3 length: 14
D gene: .

CDR3 DNA: TGCGCCAGCAGTCTGGCCAGGGGGCCCTACGAGCAGTACTTC
CDR3 protein: CASSLARGPYEQYF
J gene: TRBJ2-7
V gene: TRBV23-1
clone size: .
CDR3 length: 14
D gene: TRBD1

CDR3 DNA: TGCAGCGTTGACGTAAACCTCGGGCAAGTCCGGGTTGGCGGGAGTCCTACCTACGAGCAGTACTTC
CDR3 protein: CSVDVNLGQVRVGGSPTYEQYF
J gene: TRBJ2-7
V gene: TRBV29-1
clone size: .
CDR3 length: 22
D gene: TRBD2